The source of this T cell receptor (beta chain) is a study of blood T cell repertoires in COVID-19. The method was immunoSEQ multiplex PCR; TCRdb's version includes in-frame clones alone and lacks a portion of them. The data show 200,000 to 250,000 clones, roughly four fifths seen once. The specimen was peripheral blood. The sequence was obtained from a woman aged 80 or over with acute or convalescent COVID-19.

CDR3 in amino acids: CASSSNRGSTDTQYF. As DNA, the CDR3 is TGTGCCAGCAGCTCTAACAGGGGGAGCACAGATACGCAGTATTTT. The genes are TRBV12-1 and TRBJ2-3; no DNA check was done on the table's D call, TRBD1. TRBV12-1 is an annotated pseudogene. The CDR3 runs to 15 residues.